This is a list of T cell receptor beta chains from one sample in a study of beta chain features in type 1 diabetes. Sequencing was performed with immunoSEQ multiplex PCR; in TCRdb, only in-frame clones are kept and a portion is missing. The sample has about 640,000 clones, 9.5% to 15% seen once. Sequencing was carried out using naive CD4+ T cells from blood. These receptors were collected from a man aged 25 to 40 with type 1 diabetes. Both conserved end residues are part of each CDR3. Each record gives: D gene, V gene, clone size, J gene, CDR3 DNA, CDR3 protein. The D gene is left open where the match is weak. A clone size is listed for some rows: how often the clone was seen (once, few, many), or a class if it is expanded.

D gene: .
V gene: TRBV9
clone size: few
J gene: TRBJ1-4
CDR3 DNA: TGTGCCAGCAGCGTCGAAGGGATGGGAGAAAAACTGTTTTTT
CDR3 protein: CASSVEGMGEKLFF

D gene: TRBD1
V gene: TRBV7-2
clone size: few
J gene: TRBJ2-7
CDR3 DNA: TGTGCCAGCAGCACCGACAGGGACCACGAGCAGTACTTC
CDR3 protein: CASSTDRDHEQYF

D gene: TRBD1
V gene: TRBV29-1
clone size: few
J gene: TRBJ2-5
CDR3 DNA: TGCAGCGGCGGAAGCTCAGACAGGGCGATAAGAGCCCAGTACTTC
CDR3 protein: CSGGSSDRAIRAQYF

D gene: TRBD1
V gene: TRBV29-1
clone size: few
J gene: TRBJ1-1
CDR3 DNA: TGCAGCGCCGGGACAGGGGTGAACACTGAAGCTTTCTTT
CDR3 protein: CSAGTGVNTEAFF

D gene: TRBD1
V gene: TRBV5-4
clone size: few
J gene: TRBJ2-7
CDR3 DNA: TGTGCCAGCAGCTCGGGACAGAACTACGAGCAGTACTTC
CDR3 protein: CASSSGQNYEQYF

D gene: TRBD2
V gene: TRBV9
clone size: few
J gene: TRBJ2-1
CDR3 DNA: TGTGCCAGCAGCGCGGGACTAGCGGGGACCTACAGTCTCGATGAGCAGTTCTTC
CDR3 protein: CASSAGLAGTYSLDEQFF

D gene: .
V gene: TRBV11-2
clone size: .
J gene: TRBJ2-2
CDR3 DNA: TGTGCCAGCAGAAAAATTCGGGGCAGGACGAACACCGGGGAGCTGTTTTTT
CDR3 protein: CASRKIRGRTNTGELFF

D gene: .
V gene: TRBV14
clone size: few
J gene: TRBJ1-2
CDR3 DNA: TGTGCCAGCAGCCCTCAAACCGGGTCTGGCTACACCTTC
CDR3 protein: CASSPQTGSGYTF

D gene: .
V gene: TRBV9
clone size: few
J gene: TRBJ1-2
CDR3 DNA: TGTGCCAGCAGCGTTGGTAAGCAAGGGAACTATGGCTACACCTTC
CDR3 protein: CASSVGKQGNYGYTF

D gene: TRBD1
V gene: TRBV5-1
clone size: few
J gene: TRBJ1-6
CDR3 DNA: TGCGCCAGCAGCTCCGGGACAGGGGGTTCACCCCTCCACTTT
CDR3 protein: CASSSGTGGSPLHF

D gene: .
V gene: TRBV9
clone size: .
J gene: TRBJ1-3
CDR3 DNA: TGTGCCAGCAGTACAGGGTCTGGAAACACCATATATTTT
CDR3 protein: CASSTGSGNTIYF

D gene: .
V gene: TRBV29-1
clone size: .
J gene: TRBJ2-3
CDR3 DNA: TGCAGCCTTCTTCACACAGATACGCAGTATTTT
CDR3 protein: CSLLHTDTQYF

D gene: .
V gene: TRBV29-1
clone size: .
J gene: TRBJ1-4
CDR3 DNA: TGCAGCGTTCAGGGGACGGCGAATGAAAAACTGTTTTTT
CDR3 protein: CSVQGTANEKLFF

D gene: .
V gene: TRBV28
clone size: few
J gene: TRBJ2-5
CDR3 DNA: TGTGCCAGCAGTTTGAATGCGGAGACCCAGTACTTC
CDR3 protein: CASSLNAETQYF

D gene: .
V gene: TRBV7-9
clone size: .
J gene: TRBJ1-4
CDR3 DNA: TGTGCCAGCAGCTTAGAGGGCCTCCAGACAGCTAATGAAAAACTGTTTTTT
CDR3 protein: CASSLEGLQTANEKLFF

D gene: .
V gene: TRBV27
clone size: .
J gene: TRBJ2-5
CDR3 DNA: TGTGCCAGCAGTTTACCTGACAGGCGGGAGACCCAGTACTTC
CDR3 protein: CASSLPDRRETQYF

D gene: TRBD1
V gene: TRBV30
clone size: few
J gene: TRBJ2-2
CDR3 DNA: TGTGCCTGGAGCGCGGCCAGGACAGGGAAAGCCGGGGAGCTGTTTTTT
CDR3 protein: CAWSAARTGKAGELFF

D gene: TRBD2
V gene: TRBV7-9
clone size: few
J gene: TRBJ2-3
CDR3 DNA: TGTGCATTTAACCGGGTAGCGGGGGGGAGAGATACGCAGTATTTT
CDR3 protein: CAFNRVAGGRDTQYF

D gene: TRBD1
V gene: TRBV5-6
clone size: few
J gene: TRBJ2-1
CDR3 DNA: TGTGCCAGCAGCTTGGGACAGGGCGACGAGCAGTTCTTC
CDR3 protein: CASSLGQGDEQFF

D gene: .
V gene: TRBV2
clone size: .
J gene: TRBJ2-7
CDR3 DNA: TGTGCCAGCAGGAATGCTGGGGGGGAGCAGTACTTC
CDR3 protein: CASRNAGGEQYF

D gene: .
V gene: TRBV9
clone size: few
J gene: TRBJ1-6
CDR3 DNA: TGTGCCAGCAGCGTGAACCCTGCGGGGGTGAATTCACCCCTCCACTTT
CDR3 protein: CASSVNPAGVNSPLHF

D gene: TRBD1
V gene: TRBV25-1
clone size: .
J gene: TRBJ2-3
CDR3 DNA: TGTGCCAGCAGTGAAAGGACAGGCTTCACAGATACGCAGTATTTT
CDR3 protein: CASSERTGFTDTQYF

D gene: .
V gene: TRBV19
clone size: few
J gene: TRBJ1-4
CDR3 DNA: TGTGCCAGTAGTCCAGGATGGGGAGAAAAACTGTTTTTT
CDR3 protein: CASSPGWGEKLFF

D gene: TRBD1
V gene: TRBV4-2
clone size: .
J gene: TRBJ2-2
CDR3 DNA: TGTGCCAGCAGCCAAGAACTCGGGACAGGAGACGGGGAGCTGTTTTTT
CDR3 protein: CASSQELGTGDGELFF

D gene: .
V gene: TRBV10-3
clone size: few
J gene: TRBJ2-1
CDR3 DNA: TGTGCCATCAGTGACTCTAGCTCATACAATGAGCAGTTCTTC
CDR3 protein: CAISDSSSYNEQFF

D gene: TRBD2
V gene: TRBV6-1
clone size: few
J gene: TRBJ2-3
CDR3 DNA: TGTGCCAGCAGTGAGGGACTAGCGGGGGAAACAGATACGCAGTATTTT
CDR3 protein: CASSEGLAGETDTQYF

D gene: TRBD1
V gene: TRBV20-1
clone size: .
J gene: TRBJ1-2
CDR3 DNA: TGCAGTGCCTGGACAGGCTATGGCTACACCTTC
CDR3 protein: CSAWTGYGYTF

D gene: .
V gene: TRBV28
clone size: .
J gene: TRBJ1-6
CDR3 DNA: TGTGCCAGCAGTTTATATGGGTCACCCCTCCACTTT
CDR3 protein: CASSLYGSPLHF

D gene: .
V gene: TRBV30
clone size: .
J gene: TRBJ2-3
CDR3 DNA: TGTGCCTGGAGTGTCCCACTCCCCGGGCAGCGGACCACAGATACGCAGTATTTT
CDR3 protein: CAWSVPLPGQRTTDTQYF